This T cell receptor beta chain was obtained from a study of metastatic and nonmetastatic thyroid tumors (dated by TCRdb to the early 2020s). About the investigation overall: Repertoires from peripheral blood and from tumor or nodule tissue samples of malignant and benign thyroid patients were compared.

What the authors observed across the whole study: TCR beta diversity was reported as significantly higher in malignant tumors than in benign nodules, in both blood and tumor samples.

None of the patients had been given any treatment before thyroid surgery. Using T-cell receptor beta sequencing, the study looked back at clinical samples from patients collected from about 2012 to 2018. In its sample, this clone was seen many times. The specificity of this receptor is unknown. No much larger clonotype is one base removed from it; base qualities were not supplied. From a lookup of the germline V gene (reference sequence), CDR1 and CDR2 are MNHEY and SMNVEV. Trimming removed 0 bases from V and 7 bases from J, leaving 12 bases between the germline ends. The CDR3 contains 15 residues, cysteine and phenylalanine counted. The retained sequence is limited to the CDR3, 45 bases, with the frame set at the first base. The library came from PCR. Sequenced on an Illumina HiSeq 4000. High-throughput sequencing was used to profile the TCR beta-chain CDR3 region of every patient. The source study handled its data this way. Drawing on CDR3 differences between clinicopathological groups, the researchers built a classifier meant to tell apart patients with distant-metastatic papillary thyroid cancer. To measure repertoire diversity the researchers used the Shannon index, while the Morisita-Horn index served to gauge how similar the tumor and blood repertoires were. Through fastp at Q25 and MiXCR, TCRdb rebuilt clones from the public reads, retaining in-frame beta chains. The V and J calls and clone size are TCRdb's, not the authors'. The sample profile shows 25,000 to 30,000 clones; over 20% of them were found once. The top ten clones comprise approximately 14% of the sample.

This TCR was recovered from a female donor with papillary thyroid cancer or a benign thyroid nodule (not recorded which). Some clones in this sample may be carry-over from other donors' samples. The sequencing sample was made of blood. The chain joins TRBV27 to TRBJ2-2, with the D segment identity uncertain. The CDR3 here reads CASSLSIRSGGELFF. The DNA is as follows: TGTGCCAGCAGTTTATCTATCAGGTCAGGCGGGGAGCTGTTTTTT.